The 5 T cell receptor beta chains reported below all come from one sample, sequenced in a study of OX40 agonist ivuxolimab in advanced cancers. Using immunoSEQ multiplex PCR, the repertoire was profiled, and TCRdb retains in-frame clones only, with some absent. The table has roughly 110,000 clones, 90% seen once. The sample here was CD4+ or CD8+ T cells sorted from blood, taken in a trial of the OX40 agonist ivuxolimab. Source of these receptors: an adult with an advanced solid tumor such as melanoma, head and neck, liver or kidney cancer.

This clone was picked up one time. The gene calls are TRBV29-1 and TRBJ2-5, with 10 positions matching TRBD1. CDR1 and CDR2 (germline): SQVTM, ANQGSEA. The V segment lost 6 bases and the J segment 3 bases; nucleotides outside the gene matches: 4. CDR3 length: 13 residues. The CDR3 DNA is TGCAGCGTGGGGGACAGGGGCAAAGAGACCCAGTACTTC. Its protein product is CSVGDRGKETQYF.

The rearrangement joins TRBV19 to TRBJ2-5; D call uncertain. CDR3 size: 12 residues. Between the trimmed V and J ends, which lost 9 bases and 3 bases, there was a span of 11 bases. The V gene's germline CDR1 is LNHDA and CDR2 SQIVND (reference sequence). CDR3 bases: TGTGCCAGCCGCCACGGAAAAGAGACCCAGTACTTC. Residues: CASRHGKETQYF.

The rearrangement uses TRBV5-6 and TRBJ1-2, with D perhaps TRBD1 (5 bases). Deletions cut 2 bases from V and 0 bases from J, with 11 bases between. CDR3 length: 15 residues. Germline V gives CDR1 SGHDT, CDR2 YYEEEE. CDR3 sequence reads: CASSFGGLSNYGYTF. The CDR3 DNA follows: TGTGCCAGCAGCTTTGGGGGTCTCTCTAACTATGGCTACACCTTC. Full variable domain (missing parts from reference TRBV5-6 and TRBJ1-2): DAGVTQSPTHLIKTRGQQVTLRCSPKSGHDTVSWYQQALGQGPQFIFQYYEEEERQRGNFPDRFSGHQFPNYSSELNVNALLLGDSALYLCASSFGGLSNYGYTFGSGTRLTVV.

A few counts support this clone. The V and J genes are TRBV5-4 and TRBJ1-1; tentatively, D is TRBD1 (6 bases). From germline, CDR1 is SGHNT and CDR2 YYREEE (reference sequence). The CDR3 is 14 amino acids. Trimming took off 4 bases at V and 7 bases at J, with 17 bases between the two ends. CDR3 sequence (DNA): TGTGCCAGCAGCCCGGGGGGGGGCGCGGTTGAAGCTTTCTTT. Its protein is CASSPGGGAVEAFF.

The count of this clone is one. V and J are TRBV2 and TRBJ2-6; tentative D call: TRBD2 (6 bases). Germline V gives CDR1 SNHLY, CDR2 FYNNEI. The CDR3 runs to 15 residues. Trimming removed 4 bases at V and 4 bases at J, with 11 bases between. The chain's CDR3 is CASSGEAGGANVLTF. Here the CDR3 DNA reads TGTGCCAGCAGTGGAGAGGCGGGGGGGGCCAACGTCCTGACTTTC.